The entry below describes one TCR beta chain. The data derive from a study of metastatic and nonmetastatic thyroid tumors. The CDR3 has 14 residues. Germline lookup yields CDR1 MNHEY and CDR2 SVGAGI. V lost 5 bases and J lost 0, with 10 bases in between. MiXCR re-clonotyped the PCR reads for TCRdb. In the table there are roughly 22,000 clones, about a third of which are singletons. Patients had received no treatment of any kind before thyroid surgery. The chain links TRBV6-5 to TRBJ1-1; the D is unclear. The clonotype originates from a male donor with papillary thyroid cancer or a benign thyroid nodule (not recorded which). Some clones in this sample may be carry-over from other donors' samples. Sequencing was done on a sample of blood. The CDR3 nucleotides are TGTGCCAGCAGTCACCAGAGGATGAACACTGAAGCTTTCTTT. Its protein product is CASSHQRMNTEAFF.